The 3 T cell receptor beta chains listed next were all sequenced from one sample in a study of CD8+ T cells in alopecia areata. TCR sequencing used cDNA made by reverse transcription of extracted RNA. Libraries were prepared by immunoSEQ multiplex PCR; TCRdb keeps only in-frame clonotypes and omits some of them. The sample consists of just over 30,000 clones, about three fifths of them appearing once. Sequenced material: NKG2D-high CD8+ T cells sorted from blood. Every receptor here comes from a human donor with alopecia areata.

This rearrangement joins TRBV29-1 to TRBJ2-5; D is uncertain. With the DNA end fitting TRBJ2-7 better, the J assignment may be wrong. The V gene's germline CDR1 is SQVTM and CDR2 ANQGSEA. The CDR3 is 11 amino acids. CDR3 nucleotide sequence: TGCAGCGTTGAAGTGGGTTACGAGCAGTACTTC. It encodes CSVEVGYEQYF.

This chain connects TRBV6-1 to TRBJ2-7; no firm D call. This CDR3 has 13 amino acids. The V end was cut by 1 base, the J end by 0 bases, with 4 bases between. Germline CDR1 and CDR2: MNHNS and SASEGT. The CDR3 protein is CASSEESSYEQYF. The CDR3 DNA reads TGTGCCAGCAGTGAAGAGAGCTCCTACGAGCAGTACTTC.

This clone was detected only a few times. The chain joins TRBV29-1 to TRBJ2-2, with 11 bases lining up with TRBD1. The ends lost 7 bases at V and 4 bases at J; junction bases unmatched: 5. The germline CDR1 and CDR2 sequences are SQVTM and ANQGSEA. The CDR3 totals 14 residues. The CDR3 bases are TGCAGCGCCTTAGGACAGGGGGCCACCGGGGAGCTGTTTTTT. Translating it yields CSALGQGATGELFF.